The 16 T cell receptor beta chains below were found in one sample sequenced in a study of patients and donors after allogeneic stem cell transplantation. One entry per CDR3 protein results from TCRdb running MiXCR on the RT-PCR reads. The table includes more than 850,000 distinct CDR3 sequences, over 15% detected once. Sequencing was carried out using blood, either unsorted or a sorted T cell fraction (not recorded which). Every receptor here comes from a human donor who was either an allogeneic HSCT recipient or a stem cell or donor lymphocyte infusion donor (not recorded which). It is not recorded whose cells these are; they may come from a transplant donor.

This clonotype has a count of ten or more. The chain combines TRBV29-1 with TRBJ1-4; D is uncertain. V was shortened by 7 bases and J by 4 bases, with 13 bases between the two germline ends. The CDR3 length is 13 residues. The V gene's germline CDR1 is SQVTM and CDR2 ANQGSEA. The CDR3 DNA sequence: TGCAGCGCCGGCAAAGGATATAATGAAAAACTGTTTTTT. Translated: CSAGKGYNEKLFF.

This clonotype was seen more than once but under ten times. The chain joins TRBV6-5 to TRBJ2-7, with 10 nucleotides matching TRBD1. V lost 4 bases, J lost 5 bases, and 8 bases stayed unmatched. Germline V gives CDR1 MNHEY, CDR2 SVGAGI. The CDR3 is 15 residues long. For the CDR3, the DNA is TGTGCCAGCAGTTTAGCCCCCGGGACAGGGGACGAGCAGTACTTC. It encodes CASSLAPGTGDEQYF.

The CDR3 region has the DNA TGTGCCAGCAGCTGGGGTGGGACAATTAACACTGAAGCTTTCTTT. Translating it yields CASSWGGTINTEAFF. The V gene is TRBV5-6, the J gene TRBJ1-1; D perhaps matches TRBD1 (6 bases). This CDR3 is 15 amino acids long. CDR1 and CDR2 from the germline V gene are SGHDT and YYEEEE. Trimming cost V 3 bases and J 2 bases, with 14 bases left between them.

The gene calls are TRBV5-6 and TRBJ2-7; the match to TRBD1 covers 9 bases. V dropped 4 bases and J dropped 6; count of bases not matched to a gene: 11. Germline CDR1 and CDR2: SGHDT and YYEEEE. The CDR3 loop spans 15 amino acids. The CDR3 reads CASSRRTGETLEQYF. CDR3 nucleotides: TGTGCCAGCAGCCGCCGGACAGGGGAGACTCTCGAGCAGTACTTC. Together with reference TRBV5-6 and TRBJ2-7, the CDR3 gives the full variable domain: DAGVTQSPTHLIKTRGQQVTLRCSPKSGHDTVSWYQQALGQGPQFIFQYYEEEERQRGNFPDRFSGHQFPNYSSELNVNALLLGDSALYLCASSRRTGETLEQYFGPGTRLTVT.

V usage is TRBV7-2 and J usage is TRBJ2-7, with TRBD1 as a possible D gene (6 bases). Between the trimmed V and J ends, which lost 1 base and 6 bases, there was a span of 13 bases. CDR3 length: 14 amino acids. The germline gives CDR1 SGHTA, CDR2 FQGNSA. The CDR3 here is CASSLVWQGREQYF. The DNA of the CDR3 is TGTGCCAGCAGCTTAGTATGGCAGGGGCGCGAGCAGTACTTC.

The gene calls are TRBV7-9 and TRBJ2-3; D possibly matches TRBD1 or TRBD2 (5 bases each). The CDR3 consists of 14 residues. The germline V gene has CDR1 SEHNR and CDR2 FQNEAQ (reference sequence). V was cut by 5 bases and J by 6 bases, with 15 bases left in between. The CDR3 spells CASSPDWGRDTQYF. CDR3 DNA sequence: TGTGCCAGCAGCCCGGACTGGGGACGCGATACGCAGTATTTT. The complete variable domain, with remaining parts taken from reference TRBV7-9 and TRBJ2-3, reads DTGVSQNPRHKITKRGQNVTFRCDPISEHNRLYWYRQTLGQGPEFLTYFQNEAQLEKSRLLSDRFSAERPKGSFSTLEIQRTEQGDSAMYLCASSPDWGRDTQYFGPGTRLTVL.

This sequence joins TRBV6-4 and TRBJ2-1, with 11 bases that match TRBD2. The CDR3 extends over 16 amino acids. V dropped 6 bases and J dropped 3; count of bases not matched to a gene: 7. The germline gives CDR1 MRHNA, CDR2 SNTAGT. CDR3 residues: CASSIFGLAGYNEQFF. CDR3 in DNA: TGTGCCAGCAGCATCTTCGGACTAGCGGGCTACAATGAGCAGTTCTTC.

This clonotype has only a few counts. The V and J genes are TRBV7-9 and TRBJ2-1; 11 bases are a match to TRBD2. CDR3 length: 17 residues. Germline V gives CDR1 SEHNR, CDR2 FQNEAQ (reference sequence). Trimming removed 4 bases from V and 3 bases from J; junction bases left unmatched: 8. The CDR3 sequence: CASSSGASGRNYNEQFF. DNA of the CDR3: TGTGCCAGCAGCTCCGGGGCTAGCGGGAGGAACTACAATGAGCAGTTCTTC.

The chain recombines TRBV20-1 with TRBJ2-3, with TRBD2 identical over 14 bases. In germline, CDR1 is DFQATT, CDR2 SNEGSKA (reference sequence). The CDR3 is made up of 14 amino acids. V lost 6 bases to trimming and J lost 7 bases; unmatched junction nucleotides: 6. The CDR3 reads CSAGLAGARNTQYF. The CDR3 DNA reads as TGCAGTGCGGGACTAGCGGGGGCGCGGAATACGCAGTATTTT.

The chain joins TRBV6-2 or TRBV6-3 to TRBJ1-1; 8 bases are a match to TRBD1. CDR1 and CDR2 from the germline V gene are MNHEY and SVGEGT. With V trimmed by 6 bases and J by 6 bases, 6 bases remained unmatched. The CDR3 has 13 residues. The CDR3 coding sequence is TGTGCCAGCAGCCGGACAGGGAGAGCTGAAGCTTTCTTT. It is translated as CASSRTGRAEAFF.

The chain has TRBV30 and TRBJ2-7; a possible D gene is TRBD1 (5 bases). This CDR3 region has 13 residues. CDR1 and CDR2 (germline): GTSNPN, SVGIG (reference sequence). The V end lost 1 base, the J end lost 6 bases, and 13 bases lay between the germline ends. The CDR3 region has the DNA TGTGCCTGGAGTGAGACCAGAAGGGGCGAGCAGTACTTC. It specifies CAWSETRRGEQYF.

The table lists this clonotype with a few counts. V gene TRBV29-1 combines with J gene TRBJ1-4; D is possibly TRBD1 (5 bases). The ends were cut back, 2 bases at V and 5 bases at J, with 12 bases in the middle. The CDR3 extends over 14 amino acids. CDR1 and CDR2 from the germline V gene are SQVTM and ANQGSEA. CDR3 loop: CSVETGTENEKLFF. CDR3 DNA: TGCAGCGTTGAAACCGGGACGGAGAATGAAAAACTGTTTTTT.

CDR3 nucleotides: TGCGCCAGCAGCTCTACTGGGACAGACGTTTGGAACACTGAAGCTTTCTTT. Amino acid sequence: CASSSTGTDVWNTEAFF. This chain connects TRBV5-1 to TRBJ1-1, with TRBD1 matching 7 bases. V shed 3 bases and J 1 base; nucleotides not matched to a gene: 12. This CDR3 has 17 residues. From germline, CDR1 is SGHRS and CDR2 YFSETQ.

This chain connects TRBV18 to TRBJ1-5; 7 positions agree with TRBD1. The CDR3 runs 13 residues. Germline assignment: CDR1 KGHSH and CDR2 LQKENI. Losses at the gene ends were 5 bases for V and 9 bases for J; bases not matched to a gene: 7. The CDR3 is CASSETGSTPQHF. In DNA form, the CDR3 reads TGTGCCAGCTCAGAGACAGGGTCCACGCCCCAGCATTTT.

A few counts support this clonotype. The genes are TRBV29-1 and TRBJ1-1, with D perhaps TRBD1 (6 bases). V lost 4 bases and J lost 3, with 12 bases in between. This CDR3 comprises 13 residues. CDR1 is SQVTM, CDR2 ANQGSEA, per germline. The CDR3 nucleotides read TGCAGCGTTGCCAGGGGCTTGGACACTGAAGCTTTCTTT. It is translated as CSVARGLDTEAFF.

CDR3 residues: CASSLADGSVREQYF. As DNA, the CDR3 is TGCGCCAGCAGCTTGGCAGACGGTTCAGTTCGGGAGCAGTACTTC. J is TRBJ2-7 and V is TRBV5-1; D is unresolved. The CDR3 sequence is 15 residues long. Trimming pared 0 bases from V and 7 bases from J, leaving 17 bases between. Germline V CDR1 and CDR2: SGHRS, YFSETQ.